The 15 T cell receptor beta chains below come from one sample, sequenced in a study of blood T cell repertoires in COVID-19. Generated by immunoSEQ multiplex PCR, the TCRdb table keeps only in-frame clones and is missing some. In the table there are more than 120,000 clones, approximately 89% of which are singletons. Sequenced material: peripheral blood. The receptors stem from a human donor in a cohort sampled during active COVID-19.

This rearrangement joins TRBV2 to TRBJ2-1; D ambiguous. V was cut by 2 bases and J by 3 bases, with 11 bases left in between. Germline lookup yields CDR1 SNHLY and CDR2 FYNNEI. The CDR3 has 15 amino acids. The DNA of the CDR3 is TGTGCCAGCAGTGAACAGGCCTCCCACTACAATGAGCAGTTCTTC. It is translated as CASSEQASHYNEQFF.

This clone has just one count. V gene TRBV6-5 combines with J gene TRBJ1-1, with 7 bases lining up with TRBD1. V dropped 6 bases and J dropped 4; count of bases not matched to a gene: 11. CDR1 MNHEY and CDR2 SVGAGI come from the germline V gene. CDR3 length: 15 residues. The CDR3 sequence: CASSLRQGWSTEAFF. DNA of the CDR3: TGTGCCAGCAGCCTCCGACAGGGCTGGAGCACTGAAGCTTTCTTT.

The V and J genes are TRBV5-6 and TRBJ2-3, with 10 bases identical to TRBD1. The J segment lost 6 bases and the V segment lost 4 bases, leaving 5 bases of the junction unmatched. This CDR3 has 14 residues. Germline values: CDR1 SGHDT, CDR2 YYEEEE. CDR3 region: CASSPTGGIDTQYF. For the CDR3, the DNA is TGTGCCAGCAGCCCGACAGGGGGCATCGATACGCAGTATTTT.

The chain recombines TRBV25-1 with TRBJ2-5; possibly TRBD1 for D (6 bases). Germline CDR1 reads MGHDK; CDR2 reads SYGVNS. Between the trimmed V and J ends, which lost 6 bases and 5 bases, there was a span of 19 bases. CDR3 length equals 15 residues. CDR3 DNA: TGTGCCAGCAGGAAGACAGGAACCCTCCCCGAGACCCAGTACTTC. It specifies CASRKTGTLPETQYF.

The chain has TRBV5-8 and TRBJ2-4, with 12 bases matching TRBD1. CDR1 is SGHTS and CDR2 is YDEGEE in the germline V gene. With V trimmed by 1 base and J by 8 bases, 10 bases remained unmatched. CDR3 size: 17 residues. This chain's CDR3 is CASSLLGQGAREYIQYF. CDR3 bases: TGTGCCAGCAGCTTGTTGGGACAGGGGGCTAGGGAGTACATTCAGTACTTC.

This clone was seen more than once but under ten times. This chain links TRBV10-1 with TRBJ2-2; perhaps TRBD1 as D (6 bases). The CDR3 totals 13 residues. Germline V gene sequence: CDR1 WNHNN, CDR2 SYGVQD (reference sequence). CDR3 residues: CATQGQPTGELFF. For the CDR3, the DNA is TGCGCAACCCAGGGGCAGCCGACCGGGGAGCTGTTTTTT.

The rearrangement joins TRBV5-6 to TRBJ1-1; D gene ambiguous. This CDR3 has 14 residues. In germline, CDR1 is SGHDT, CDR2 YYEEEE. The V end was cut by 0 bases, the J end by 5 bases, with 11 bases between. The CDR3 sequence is CASSLVSGETEAFF. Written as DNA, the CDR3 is TGTGCCAGCAGCTTGGTCTCTGGGGAGACTGAAGCTTTCTTT.

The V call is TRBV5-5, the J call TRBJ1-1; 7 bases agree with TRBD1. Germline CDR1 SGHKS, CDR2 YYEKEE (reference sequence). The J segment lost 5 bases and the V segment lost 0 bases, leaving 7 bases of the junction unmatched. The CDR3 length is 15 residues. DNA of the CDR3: TGTGCCAGCAGCTTGGCCGACAGGGATTCGACTGAAGCTTTCTTT. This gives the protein CASSLADRDSTEAFF.

The CDR3 region is CAISPAGVNYGYTF. The CDR3 DNA sequence: TGTGCCATCAGTCCCGCGGGGGTCAATTATGGCTACACCTTC. The rearrangement uses TRBV10-3 and TRBJ1-2; weak D call: TRBD1 (5 bases). CDR1 and CDR2 (germline): ENHRY, SYGVKD. Trimming pared 5 bases from V and 5 bases from J, leaving 15 bases between. The CDR3 is made up of 14 amino acids.

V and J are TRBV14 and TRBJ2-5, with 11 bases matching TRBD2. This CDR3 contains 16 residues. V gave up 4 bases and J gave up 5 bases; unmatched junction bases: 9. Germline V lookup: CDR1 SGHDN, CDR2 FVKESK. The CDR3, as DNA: TGTGCCAGCAGCCCCATGGGACTAGCGGAGACGGAGACCCAGTACTTC. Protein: CASSPMGLAETETQYF.

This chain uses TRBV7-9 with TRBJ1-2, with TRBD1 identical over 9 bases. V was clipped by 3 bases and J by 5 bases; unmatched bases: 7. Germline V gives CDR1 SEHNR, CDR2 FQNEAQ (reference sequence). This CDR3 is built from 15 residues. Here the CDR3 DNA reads TGTGCCAGCAGCTTCCCCCGGGGACAGGGTTATGGCTACACCTTC. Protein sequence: CASSFPRGQGYGYTF.

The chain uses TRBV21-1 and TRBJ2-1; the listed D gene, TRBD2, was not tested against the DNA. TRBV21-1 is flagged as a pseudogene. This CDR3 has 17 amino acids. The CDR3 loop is CASSNWLLAGVYNEQFF. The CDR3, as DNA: TGTGCCAGCAGCAATTGGCTCCTAGCGGGGGTATACAATGAGCAGTTCTTC.

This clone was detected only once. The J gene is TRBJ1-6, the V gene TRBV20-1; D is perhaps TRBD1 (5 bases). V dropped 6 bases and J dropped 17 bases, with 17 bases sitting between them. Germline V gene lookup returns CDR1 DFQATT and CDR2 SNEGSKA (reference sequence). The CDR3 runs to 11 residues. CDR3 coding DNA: TGCAGTGCCCTGTCCAGGGATTTAGTCCACTTT. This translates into CSALSRDLVHF.

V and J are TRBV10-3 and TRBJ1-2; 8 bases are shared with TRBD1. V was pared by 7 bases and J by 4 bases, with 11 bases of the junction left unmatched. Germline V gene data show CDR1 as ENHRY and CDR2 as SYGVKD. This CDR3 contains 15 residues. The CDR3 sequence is CAITPGQGGSYGYTF. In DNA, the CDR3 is TGTGCCATCACCCCCGGACAGGGTGGGAGCTATGGCTACACCTTC.

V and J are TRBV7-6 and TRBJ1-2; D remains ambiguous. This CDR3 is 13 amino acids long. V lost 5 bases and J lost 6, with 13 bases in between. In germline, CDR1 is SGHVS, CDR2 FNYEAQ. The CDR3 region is CASSPTWEDGYTF. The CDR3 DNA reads TGTGCCAGCAGCCCTACATGGGAGGATGGCTACACCTTC.